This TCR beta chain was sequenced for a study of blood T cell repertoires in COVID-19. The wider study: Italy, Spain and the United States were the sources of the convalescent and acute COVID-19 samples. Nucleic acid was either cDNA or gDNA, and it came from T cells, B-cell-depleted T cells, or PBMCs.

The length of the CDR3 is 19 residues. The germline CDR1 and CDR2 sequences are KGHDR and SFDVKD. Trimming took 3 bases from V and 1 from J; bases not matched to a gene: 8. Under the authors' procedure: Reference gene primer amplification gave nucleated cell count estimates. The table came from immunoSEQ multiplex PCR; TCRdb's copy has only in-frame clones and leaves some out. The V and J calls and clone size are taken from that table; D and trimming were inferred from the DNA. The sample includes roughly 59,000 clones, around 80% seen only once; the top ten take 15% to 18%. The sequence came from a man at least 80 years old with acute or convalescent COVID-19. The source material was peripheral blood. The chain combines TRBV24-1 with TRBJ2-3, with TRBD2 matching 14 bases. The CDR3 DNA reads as TGTGCCACCAGTGATAGCGGACTAGCGGGGGGCCGGGGCACAGATACGCAGTATTTT. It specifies CATSDSGLAGGRGTDTQYF.